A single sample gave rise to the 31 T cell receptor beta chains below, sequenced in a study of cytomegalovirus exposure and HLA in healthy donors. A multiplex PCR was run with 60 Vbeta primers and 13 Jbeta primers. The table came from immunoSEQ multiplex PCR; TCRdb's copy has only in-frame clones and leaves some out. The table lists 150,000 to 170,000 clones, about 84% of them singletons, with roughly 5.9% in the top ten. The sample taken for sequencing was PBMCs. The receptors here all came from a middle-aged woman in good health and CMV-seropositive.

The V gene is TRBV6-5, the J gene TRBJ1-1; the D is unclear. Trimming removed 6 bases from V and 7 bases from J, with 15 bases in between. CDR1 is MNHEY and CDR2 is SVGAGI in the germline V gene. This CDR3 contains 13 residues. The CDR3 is CASRLGLAVEAFF. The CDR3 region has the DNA TGTGCCAGCAGGCTCGGGTTGGCAGTTGAAGCTTTCTTT.

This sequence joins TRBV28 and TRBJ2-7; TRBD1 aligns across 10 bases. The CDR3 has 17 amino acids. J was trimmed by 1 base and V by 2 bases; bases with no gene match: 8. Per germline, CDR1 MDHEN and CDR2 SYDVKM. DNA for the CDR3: TGTGCCAGCAGTTTACTGGGGCTGGGACAGGGGTCCTACGAGCAGTACTTC. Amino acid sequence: CASSLLGLGQGSYEQYF.

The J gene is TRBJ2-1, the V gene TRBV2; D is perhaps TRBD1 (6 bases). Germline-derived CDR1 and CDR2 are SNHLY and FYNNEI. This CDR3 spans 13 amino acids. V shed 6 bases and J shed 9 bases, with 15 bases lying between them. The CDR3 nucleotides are TGTGCCAGCAGCGCACTAGGGGGAAGTGAGCAGTTCTTC. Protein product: CASSALGGSEQFF. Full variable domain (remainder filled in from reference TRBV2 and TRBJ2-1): EPEVTQTPSHQVTQMGQEVILRCVPISNHLYFYWYRQILGQKVEFLVSFYNNEISEKSEIFDDQFSVERPDGSNFTLKIRSTKLEDSAMYFCASSALGGSEQFFGPGTRLTVL.

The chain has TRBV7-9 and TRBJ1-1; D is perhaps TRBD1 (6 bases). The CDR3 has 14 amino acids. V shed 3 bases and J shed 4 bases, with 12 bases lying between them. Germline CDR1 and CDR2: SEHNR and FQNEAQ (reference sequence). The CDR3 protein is CASSFVGGGTEAFF. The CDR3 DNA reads TGTGCCAGCAGCTTCGTAGGGGGTGGCACTGAAGCTTTCTTT.

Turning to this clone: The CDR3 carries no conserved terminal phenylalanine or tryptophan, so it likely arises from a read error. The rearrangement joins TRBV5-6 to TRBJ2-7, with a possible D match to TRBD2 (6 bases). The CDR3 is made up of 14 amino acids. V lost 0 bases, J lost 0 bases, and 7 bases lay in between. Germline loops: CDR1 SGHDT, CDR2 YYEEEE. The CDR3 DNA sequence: TGTGCCAGCAGCTTGGGGACTAACTCCTACGAGCAGTACCTC. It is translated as CASSLGTNSYEQYL.

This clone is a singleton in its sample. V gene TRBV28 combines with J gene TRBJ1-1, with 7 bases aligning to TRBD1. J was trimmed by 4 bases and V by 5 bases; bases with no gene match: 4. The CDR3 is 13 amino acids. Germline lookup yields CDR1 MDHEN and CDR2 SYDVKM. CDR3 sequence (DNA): TGTGCCAGCAGTAATGACAGGGTCACTGAAGCTTTCTTT. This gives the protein CASSNDRVTEAFF.

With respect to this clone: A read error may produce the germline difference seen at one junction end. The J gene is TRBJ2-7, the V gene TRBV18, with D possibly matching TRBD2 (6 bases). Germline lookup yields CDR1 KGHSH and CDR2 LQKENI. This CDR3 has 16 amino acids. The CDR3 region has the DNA TGTGCCAGCTCATTACCCGGGACTCTAGCGCCCTACGGGCAGTACTTC. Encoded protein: CASSLPGTLAPYGQYF.

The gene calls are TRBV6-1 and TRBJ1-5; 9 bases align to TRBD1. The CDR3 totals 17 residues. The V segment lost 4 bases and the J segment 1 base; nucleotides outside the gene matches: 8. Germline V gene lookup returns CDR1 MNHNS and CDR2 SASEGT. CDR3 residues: CASSVLGQGSSNQPQHF. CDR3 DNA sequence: TGTGCCAGCAGTGTTTTGGGACAGGGCTCGAGCAATCAGCCCCAGCATTTT.

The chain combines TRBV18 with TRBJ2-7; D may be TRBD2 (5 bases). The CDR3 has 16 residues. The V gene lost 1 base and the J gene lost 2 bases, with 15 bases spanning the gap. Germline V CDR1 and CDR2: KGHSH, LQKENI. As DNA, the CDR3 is TGTGCCAGCTCACCACGAGATGCCGGGGTCACCTACGAGCAGTACTTC. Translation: CASSPRDAGVTYEQYF.

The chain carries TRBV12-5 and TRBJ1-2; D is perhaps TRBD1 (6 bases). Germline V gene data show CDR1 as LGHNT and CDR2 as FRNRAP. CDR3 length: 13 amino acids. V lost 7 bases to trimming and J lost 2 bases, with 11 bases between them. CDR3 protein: CASAMTGNYGYTF. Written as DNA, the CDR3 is TGTGCTAGTGCCATGACAGGAAACTATGGCTACACCTTC.

CDR3 in amino acids: CASSPGTGGNEQYF. As DNA, the CDR3 is TGTGCCAGCAGCCCAGGGACAGGGGGAAACGAGCAGTACTTC. The V gene is TRBV11-2, the J gene TRBJ2-7, with 11 bases lining up with TRBD1. The germline V gene has CDR1 SGHAT and CDR2 FQNNGV. The CDR3 has 14 residues. Trimming at V came to 5 bases and at J to 5 bases, leaving 5 bases not matched to a gene.

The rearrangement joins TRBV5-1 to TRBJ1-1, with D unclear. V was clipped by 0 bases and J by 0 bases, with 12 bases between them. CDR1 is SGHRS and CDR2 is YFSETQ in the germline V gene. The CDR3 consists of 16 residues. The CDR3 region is CASSLVPQSLNTEAFF. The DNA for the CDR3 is TGCGCCAGCAGCTTGGTACCACAGAGTTTGAACACTGAAGCTTTCTTT.

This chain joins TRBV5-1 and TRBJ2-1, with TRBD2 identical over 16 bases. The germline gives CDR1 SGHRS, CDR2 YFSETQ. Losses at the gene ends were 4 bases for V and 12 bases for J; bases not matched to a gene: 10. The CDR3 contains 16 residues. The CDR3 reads CASSPGTSGRASGQFF. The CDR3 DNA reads TGCGCCAGCAGCCCCGGGACTAGCGGGAGGGCGAGTGGGCAGTTCTTC.

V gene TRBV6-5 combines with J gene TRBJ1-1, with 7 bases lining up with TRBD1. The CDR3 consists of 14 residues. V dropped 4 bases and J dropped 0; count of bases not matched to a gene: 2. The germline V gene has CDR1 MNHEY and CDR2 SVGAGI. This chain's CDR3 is CASSFDRVNTEAFF. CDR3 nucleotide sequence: TGTGCCAGCAGTTTTGACAGGGTGAACACTGAAGCTTTCTTT.

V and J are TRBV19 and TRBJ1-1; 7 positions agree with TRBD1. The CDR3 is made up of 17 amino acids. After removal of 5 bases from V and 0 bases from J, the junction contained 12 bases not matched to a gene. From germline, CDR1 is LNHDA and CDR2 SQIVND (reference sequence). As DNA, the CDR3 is TGTGCCAGTAGTCGGATTCCGGGACAGATCATGAACACTGAAGCTTTCTTT. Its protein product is CASSRIPGQIMNTEAFF.

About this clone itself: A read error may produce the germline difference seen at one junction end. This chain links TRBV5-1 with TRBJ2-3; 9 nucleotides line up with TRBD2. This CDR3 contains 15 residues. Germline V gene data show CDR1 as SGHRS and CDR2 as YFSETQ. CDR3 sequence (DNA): TGCGCCAGCAGGTTGGCTAGCGGGGTCACAGATACGCAGTATTTT. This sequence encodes CASRLASGVTDTQYF.

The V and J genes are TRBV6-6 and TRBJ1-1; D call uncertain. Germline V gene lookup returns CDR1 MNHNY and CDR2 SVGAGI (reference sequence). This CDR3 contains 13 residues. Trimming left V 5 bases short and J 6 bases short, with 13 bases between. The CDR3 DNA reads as TGTGCCAGCAGTCCTCATTTAGATTCTGAAGCTTTCTTT. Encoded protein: CASSPHLDSEAFF.

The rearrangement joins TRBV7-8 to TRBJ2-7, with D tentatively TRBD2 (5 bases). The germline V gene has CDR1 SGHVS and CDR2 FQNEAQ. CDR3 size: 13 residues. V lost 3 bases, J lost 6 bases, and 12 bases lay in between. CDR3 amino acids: CASSFLTDSEQYF. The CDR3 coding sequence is TGTGCCAGCAGCTTCTTGACGGACTCCGAGCAGTACTTC.

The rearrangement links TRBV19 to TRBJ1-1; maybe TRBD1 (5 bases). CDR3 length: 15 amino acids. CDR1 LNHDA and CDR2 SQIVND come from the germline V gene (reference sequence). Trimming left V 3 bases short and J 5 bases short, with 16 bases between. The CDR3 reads CASSMQGIELTEAFF. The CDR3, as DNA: TGTGCCAGTAGTATGCAGGGTATTGAATTGACTGAAGCTTTCTTT.

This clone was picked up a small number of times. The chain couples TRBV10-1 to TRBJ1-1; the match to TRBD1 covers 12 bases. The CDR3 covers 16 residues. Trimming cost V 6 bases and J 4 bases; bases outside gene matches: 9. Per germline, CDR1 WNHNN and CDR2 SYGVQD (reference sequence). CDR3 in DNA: TGCGCCAGCAGCTACCTCCGGGACAGGGGGCCCACTGAAGCTTTCTTT. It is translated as CASSYLRDRGPTEAFF.

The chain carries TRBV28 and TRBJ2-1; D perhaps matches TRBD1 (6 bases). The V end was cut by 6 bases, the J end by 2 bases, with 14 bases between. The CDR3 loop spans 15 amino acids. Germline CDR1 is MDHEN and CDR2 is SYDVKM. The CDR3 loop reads CASSPLDRAYNEQFF. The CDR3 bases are TGTGCCAGCAGCCCTCTGGACAGAGCCTACAATGAGCAGTTCTTC.

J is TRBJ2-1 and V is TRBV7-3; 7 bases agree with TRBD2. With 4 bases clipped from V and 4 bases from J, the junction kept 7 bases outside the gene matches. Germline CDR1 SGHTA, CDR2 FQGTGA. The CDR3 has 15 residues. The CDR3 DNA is TGTGCCAGCAGCTCCGGGACTACCACTTACAATGAGCAGTTCTTC. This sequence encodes CASSSGTTTYNEQFF.

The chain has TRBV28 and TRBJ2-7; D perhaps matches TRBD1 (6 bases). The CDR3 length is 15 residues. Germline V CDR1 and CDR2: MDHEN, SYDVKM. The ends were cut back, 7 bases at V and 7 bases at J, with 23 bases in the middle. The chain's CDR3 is CASTSPGTLVWEQYF. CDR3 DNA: TGTGCCAGCACCTCACCCGGGACACTAGTTTGGGAGCAGTACTTC.

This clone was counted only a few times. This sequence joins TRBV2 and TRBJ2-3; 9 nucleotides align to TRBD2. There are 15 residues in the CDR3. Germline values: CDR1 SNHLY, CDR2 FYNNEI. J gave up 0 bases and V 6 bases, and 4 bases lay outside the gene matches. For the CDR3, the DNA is TGTGCCAGCAGCACGCTAGCGGGAAGCACAGATACGCAGTATTTT. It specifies CASSTLAGSTDTQYF. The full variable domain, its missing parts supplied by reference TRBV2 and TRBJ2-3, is EPEVTQTPSHQVTQMGQEVILRCVPISNHLYFYWYRQILGQKVEFLVSFYNNEISEKSEIFDDQFSVERPDGSNFTLKIRSTKLEDSAMYFCASSTLAGSTDTQYFGPGTRLTVL.

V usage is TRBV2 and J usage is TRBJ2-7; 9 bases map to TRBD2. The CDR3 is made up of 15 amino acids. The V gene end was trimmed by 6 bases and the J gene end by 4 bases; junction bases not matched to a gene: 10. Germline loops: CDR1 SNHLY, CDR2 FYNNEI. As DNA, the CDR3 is TGTGCCAGCAGCCCCCAGCCGGGACTAGCTTACGAGCAGTACTTC. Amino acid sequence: CASSPQPGLAYEQYF.

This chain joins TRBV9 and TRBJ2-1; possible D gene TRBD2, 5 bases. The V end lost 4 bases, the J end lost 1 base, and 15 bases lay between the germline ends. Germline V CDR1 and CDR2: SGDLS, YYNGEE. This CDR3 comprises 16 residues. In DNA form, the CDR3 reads TGTGCCAGCAGCTCGAGAGGAGCGGCGTCCTACAATGAGCAGTTCTTC. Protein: CASSSRGAASYNEQFF. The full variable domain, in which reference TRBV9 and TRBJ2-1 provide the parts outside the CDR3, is DSGVTQTPKHLITATGQRVTLRCSPRSGDLSVYWYQQSLDQGLQFLIQYYNGEERAKGNILERFSAQQFPDLHSELNLSSLELGDSALYFCASSSRGAASYNEQFFGPGTRLTVL.

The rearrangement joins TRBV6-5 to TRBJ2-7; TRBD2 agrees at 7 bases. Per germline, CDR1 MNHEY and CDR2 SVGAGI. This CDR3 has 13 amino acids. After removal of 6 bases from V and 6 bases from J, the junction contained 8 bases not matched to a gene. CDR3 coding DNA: TGTGCCAGCAGACGCCGGGACTATGGCGAGCAGTACTTC. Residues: CASRRRDYGEQYF.

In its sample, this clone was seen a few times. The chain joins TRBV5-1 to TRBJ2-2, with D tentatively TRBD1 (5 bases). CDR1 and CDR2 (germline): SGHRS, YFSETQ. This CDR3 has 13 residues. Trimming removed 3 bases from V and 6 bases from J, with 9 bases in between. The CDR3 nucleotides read TGCGCCAGCAGCTCCACAGGAGCCGGGGAGCTGTTTTTT. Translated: CASSSTGAGELFF.

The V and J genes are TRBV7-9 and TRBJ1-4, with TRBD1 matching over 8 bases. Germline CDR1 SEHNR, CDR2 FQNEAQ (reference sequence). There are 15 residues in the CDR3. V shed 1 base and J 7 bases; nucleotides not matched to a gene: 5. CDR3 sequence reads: CASSLGDRFSEKLFF. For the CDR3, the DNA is TGTGCCAGCAGCTTAGGGGACAGGTTTTCTGAAAAACTGTTTTTT.

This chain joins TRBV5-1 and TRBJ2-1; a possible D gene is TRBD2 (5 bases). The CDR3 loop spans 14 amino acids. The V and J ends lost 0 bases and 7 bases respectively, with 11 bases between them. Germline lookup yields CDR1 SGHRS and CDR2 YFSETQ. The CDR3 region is CASSLVGVPNEQFF. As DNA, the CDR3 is TGCGCCAGCAGCTTGGTGGGAGTTCCGAATGAGCAGTTCTTC.

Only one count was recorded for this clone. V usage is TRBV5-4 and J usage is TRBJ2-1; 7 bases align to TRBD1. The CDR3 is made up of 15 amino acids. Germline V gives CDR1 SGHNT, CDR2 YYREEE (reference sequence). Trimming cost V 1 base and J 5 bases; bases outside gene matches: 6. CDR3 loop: CASSLQNRGDNEQFF. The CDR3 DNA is TGTGCCAGCAGCTTGCAAAACAGGGGTGACAATGAGCAGTTCTTC.